The source of this TCR beta chain is a study of tissue T cells after allogeneic stem cell transplantation. General study points: Anatomically similar tissues had similar TCR repertoires within each patient. Blood and spleen captured only part of the tissue TCR repertoire.

The trim removed 1 base at V and 3 bases at J, leaving 4 bases unmatched. CDR1 is LGHNA and CDR2 is YNLKQL in the germline V gene (reference sequence). CDR3 length: 15 amino acids. Only in-frame clones appear in the TCRdb table, and some are missing; sequencing was by immunoSEQ multiplex PCR. Of tens of thousands of clones listed, approximately 70% are singletons. About this clone: What it binds is unknown. These gene names are mouse names. The read ends 1 residue before the CDR3 terminus; that terminus is restored from the germline J gene.

Sequences were obtained from sorted cells pooled from one or two spleens. This receptor was identified in a pool of C57BL/6 mice in good health. This rearrangement joins TRBV5 to TRBJ2-3; TRBD1 matches at 7 bases. The covered CDR3 bases are TGTGCCAGCAGCCAAGTCCCGGGACAGGCAGAAACGCTGTAT. Protein product: CASSQVPGQAETLY. The CDR3 in full is CASSQVPGQAETLYF.